This T cell receptor (beta chain) originates from a study of blood T cells in healthy people across ages. Primed by a sample-barcoded 5' primer and a J-beta primer mix, a second PCR proceeded for 7 to 11 cycles. Carrying 12 random nucleotides, a template-switch adaptor labeled each individual cDNA molecule. TCRdb processed the 5' RACE reads anew with MiXCR; each CDR3 protein has one entry. The sample carries roughly 1,800,000 distinct CDR3 sequences, around 48% recorded once. The sequence derives from a woman in her forties in good health. The material sequenced was blood.

CDR3 loop: CSASGDRGNANIQYF. CDR3 DNA: TGCAGTGCTAGTGGTGACAGGGGGAATGCAAACATTCAGTACTTC. The J gene is TRBJ2-4, the V gene TRBV20-1, with 9 bases fitting TRBD1. The CDR3 contains 15 residues. Germline V gene sequence: CDR1 DFQATT, CDR2 SNEGSKA (reference sequence). The V segment lost 3 bases and the J segment 6 bases; nucleotides outside the gene matches: 9.